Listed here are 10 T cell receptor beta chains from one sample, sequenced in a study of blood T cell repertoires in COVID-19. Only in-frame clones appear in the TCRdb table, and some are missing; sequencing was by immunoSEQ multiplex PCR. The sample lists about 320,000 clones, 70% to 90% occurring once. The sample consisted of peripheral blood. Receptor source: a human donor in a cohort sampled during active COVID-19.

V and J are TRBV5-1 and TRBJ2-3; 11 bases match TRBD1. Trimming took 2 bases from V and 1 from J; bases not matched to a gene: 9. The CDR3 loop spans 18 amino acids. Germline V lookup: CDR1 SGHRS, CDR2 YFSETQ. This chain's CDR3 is CASSFGQGASPRTDTQYF. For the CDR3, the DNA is TGCGCCAGCAGCTTTGGACAGGGGGCATCGCCACGCACAGATACGCAGTATTTT.

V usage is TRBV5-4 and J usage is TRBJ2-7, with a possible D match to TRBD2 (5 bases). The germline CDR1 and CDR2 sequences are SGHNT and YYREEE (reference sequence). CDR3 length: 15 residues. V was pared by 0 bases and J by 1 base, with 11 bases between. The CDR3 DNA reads TGTGCCAGCAGCTTGGCCGGGGTCCGTTCCTACGAGCAGTACTTC. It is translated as CASSLAGVRSYEQYF.

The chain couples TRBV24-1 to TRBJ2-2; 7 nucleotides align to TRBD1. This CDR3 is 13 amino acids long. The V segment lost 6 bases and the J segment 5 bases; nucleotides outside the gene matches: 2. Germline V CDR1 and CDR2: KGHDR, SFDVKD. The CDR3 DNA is TGTGCCACCAGTCGGACAGGAACCGGGGAGCTGTTTTTT. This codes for CATSRTGTGELFF.

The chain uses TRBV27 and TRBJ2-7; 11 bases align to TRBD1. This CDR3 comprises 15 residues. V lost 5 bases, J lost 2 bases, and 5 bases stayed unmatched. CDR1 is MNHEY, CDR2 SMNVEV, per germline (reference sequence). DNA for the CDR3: TGTGCCAGCAGTATGGGACAGGGGGGAACCTACGAGCAGTACTTC. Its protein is CASSMGQGGTYEQYF.

CDR3 in amino acids: CSANRGLGYTF. DNA for the CDR3: TGCAGTGCTAACAGGGGGCTAGGCTACACCTTC. The V gene is TRBV20-1, the J gene TRBJ1-2; 9 bases match TRBD1. Losses at the gene ends were 4 bases for V and 8 bases for J; bases not matched to a gene: 2. CDR1 DFQATT and CDR2 SNEGSKA come from the germline V gene (reference sequence). CDR3 length: 11 residues.

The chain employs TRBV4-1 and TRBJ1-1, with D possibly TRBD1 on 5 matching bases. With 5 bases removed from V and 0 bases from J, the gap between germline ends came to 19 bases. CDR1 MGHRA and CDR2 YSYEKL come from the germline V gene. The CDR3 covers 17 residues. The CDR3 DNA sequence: TGCGCCAGCAGCACCCCCGGGGGAAAACCCTTGAACACTGAAGCTTTCTTT. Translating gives CASSTPGGKPLNTEAFF.

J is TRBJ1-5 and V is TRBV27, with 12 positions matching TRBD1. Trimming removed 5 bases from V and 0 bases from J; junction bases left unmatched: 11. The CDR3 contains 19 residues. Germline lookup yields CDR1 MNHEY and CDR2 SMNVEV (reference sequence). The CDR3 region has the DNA TGTGCCAGCAGTAAAACCATCGGGACAGGGGGCTATAGCAATCAGCCCCAGCATTTT. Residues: CASSKTIGTGGYSNQPQHF.

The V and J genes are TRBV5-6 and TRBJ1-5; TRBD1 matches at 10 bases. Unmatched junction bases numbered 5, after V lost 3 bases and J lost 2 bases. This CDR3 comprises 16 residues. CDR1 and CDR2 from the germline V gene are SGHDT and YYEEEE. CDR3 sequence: CASSWSGTGGNQPQHF. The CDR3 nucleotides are TGTGCCAGCAGCTGGTCCGGGACAGGGGGCAATCAGCCCCAGCATTTT. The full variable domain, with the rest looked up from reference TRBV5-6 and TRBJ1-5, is DAGVTQSPTHLIKTRGQQVTLRCSPKSGHDTVSWYQQALGQGPQFIFQYYEEEERQRGNFPDRFSGHQFPNYSSELNVNALLLGDSALYLCASSWSGTGGNQPQHFGDGTRLSIL.

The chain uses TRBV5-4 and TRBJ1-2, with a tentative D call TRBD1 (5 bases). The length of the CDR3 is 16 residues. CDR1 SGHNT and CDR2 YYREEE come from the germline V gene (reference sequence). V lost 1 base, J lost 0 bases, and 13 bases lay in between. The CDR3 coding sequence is TGTGCCAGCAGCTTGTTCACAGGAAATGCTAACTATGGCTACACCTTC. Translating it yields CASSLFTGNANYGYTF.

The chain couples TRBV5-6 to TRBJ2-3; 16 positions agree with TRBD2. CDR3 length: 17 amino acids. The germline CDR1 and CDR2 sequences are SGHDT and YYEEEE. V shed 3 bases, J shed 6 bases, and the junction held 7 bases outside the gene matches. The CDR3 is CASSSLGTSGGEDTQYF. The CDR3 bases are TGTGCCAGCAGCTCCCTCGGGACTAGCGGGGGGGAGGATACGCAGTATTTT.